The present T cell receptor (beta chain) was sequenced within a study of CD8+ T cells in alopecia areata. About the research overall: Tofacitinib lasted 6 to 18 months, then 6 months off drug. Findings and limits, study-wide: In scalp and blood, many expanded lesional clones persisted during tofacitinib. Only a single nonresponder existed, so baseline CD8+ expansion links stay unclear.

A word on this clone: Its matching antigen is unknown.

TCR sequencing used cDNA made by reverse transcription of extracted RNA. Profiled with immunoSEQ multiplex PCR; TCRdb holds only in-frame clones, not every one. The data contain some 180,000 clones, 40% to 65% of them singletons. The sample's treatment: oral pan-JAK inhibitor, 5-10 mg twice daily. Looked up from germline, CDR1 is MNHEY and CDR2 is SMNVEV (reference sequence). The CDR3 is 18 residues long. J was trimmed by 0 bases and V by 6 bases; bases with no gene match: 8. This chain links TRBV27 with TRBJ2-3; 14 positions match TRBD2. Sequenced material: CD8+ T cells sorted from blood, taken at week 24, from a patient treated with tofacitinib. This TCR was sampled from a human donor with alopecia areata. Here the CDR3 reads CASSQGLAGGSSTDTQYF. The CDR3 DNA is TGTGCCAGCAGCCAAGGACTAGCGGGGGGTTCTAGCACAGATACGCAGTATTTT.